Listed below are T cell receptor beta chains from one sample, sequenced in a study of long-term antiretroviral therapy in people with HIV. Sequenced by immunoSEQ multiplex PCR; TCRdb stores in-frame clones only, minus some. This table has 20,000 to 30,000 clones, 80% to 85% appearing once. The sequencing used unsorted PBMCs, collected roughly 4.5 years after starting antiretroviral therapy. Every receptor here comes from a man aged 25 to 45 with HIV. Each CDR3 is given with its conserved first and last residue. A D gene is named only where the DNA matches it firmly. Expanded clones are given a class, and other clones once, few, many or no size at all.

v_call	clone_size	j_call	d_call	cdr3_aa	cdr3_nt
TRBV5-4	.	TRBJ2-3	.	CASSLDYLSTDTQYF	TGTGCCAGCAGCTTGGATTACTTGAGCACAGATACGCAGTATTTT
TRBV6-5	.	TRBJ1-2	TRBD1	CASSYSGQGSGYTF	TGTGCCAGCAGTTACTCTGGACAGGGGTCTGGCTACACCTTC
TRBV6-5	.	TRBJ2-3	TRBD1	CASSYHDRGSDTQYF	TGTGCCAGCAGTTACCACGACAGGGGGTCAGATACGCAGTATTTT
TRBV2	.	TRBJ1-3	.	CASSALPGDTIYF	TGTGCCAGCAGTGCCCTCCCGGGGGACACCATATATTTT
TRBV14	few	TRBJ2-7	.	CASSLTVASISYEQYF	TGTGCCAGCAGCCTTACAGTGGCCAGCATTTCCTACGAGCAGTACTTC
TRBV30	.	TRBJ2-1	TRBD1	CAWSGQGVEQFF	TGTGCCTGGAGCGGACAGGGTGTTGAGCAGTTCTTC
TRBV7-2	.	TRBJ1-3	.	CASCVWASSGNTIYF	TGTGCCAGCTGCGTTTGGGCCTCCTCTGGAAACACCATATATTTT
TRBV7-3	.	TRBJ2-1	TRBD2	CASRPTSRNEQFF	TGTGCCAGCAGGCCGACTAGCAGGAATGAGCAGTTCTTC
TRBV7-9	.	TRBJ2-7	TRBD2	CASSLYSMASGVKYEQYF	TGTGCCAGCAGCTTATATAGCATGGCTAGCGGGGTCAAGTACGAGCAGTACTTC
TRBV5-1	.	TRBJ1-1	.	CASSLGYGTMREAFF	TGCGCCAGCAGCCTGGGTTACGGGACAATGAGGGAAGCTTTCTTT
TRBV29-1	.	TRBJ1-2	.	CSSTTRGAEYTF	TGCAGCTCAACAACGAGGGGAGCGGAGTACACCTTC
TRBV27	.	TRBJ2-7	.	CASSPHEQYF	TGTGCCAGCAGCCCACACGAGCAGTACTTC
TRBV14	once	TRBJ1-4	.	CASSPGISPTNEKLFF	TGTGCCAGCAGCCCCGGGATCTCTCCAACTAATGAAAAACTGTTTTTT
TRBV10-3	.	TRBJ2-3	TRBD2	CAISVQLADYTDTQYF	TGTGCCATCAGTGTACAACTAGCGGACTACACAGATACGCAGTATTTT
TRBV11-2	.	TRBJ2-1	TRBD2	CASSLEAPLAGVNEQFF	TGTGCCAGCAGCTTAGAAGCCCCCCTAGCGGGAGTAAATGAGCAGTTCTTC
TRBV10-2	.	TRBJ1-6	.	CASDTRSSYNSPLHF	TGCGCCAGCGACACGAGGAGCTCCTATAATTCACCCCTCCACTTT
TRBV30	.	TRBJ2-1	.	CAWSTGRARIYNEQFF	TGTGCCTGGAGTACAGGGCGAGCTAGGATTTACAATGAGCAGTTCTTC
TRBV4-1	once	TRBJ2-1	.	CASSHIDNGDNEQFF	TGCGCCAGCAGCCATATCGACAACGGTGACAATGAGCAGTTCTTC
TRBV6-5	few	TRBJ1-1	.	CASGGRGGTEAFF	TGTGCCAGCGGAGGGAGGGGGGGCACTGAAGCTTTCTTT
TRBV19	.	TRBJ2-3	.	CASSINPGSSTDTQYF	TGTGCCAGTAGTATAAATCCCGGTTCGAGCACAGATACGCAGTATTTT
TRBV25-1	.	TRBJ2-3	TRBD2	CASSVLGLAGGADTQYF	TGTGCCAGCAGTGTCCTAGGTCTAGCGGGGGGTGCAGATACGCAGTATTTT
TRBV19	.	TRBJ2-7	.	CASSIGQGYEQYF	TGTGCCAGTAGTATTGGGCAGGGGTACGAGCAGTACTTC
TRBV6-5	.	TRBJ1-6	.	CASSYDTSRSSPLHF	TGTGCCAGCAGTTATGACACATCAAGGAGTTCACCCCTCCACTTT
TRBV27	.	TRBJ2-2	TRBD2	CASSFLAGGNTGELFF	TGTGCCAGCAGTTTTTTAGCGGGGGGGAACACCGGGGAGCTGTTTTTT
TRBV28	few	TRBJ2-7	TRBD2	CASSLSVTSGHEQYF	TGTGCCAGCAGTTTATCGGTGACTAGCGGCCACGAGCAGTACTTC
TRBV29-1	.	TRBJ2-7	.	CSVGQPGNEQYF	TGCAGCGTTGGACAGCCCGGTAACGAGCAGTACTTC
TRBV11-2	few	TRBJ1-1	.	CASSLYGANTEAFF	TGTGCCAGCAGCTTATACGGGGCGAACACTGAAGCTTTCTTT
TRBV5-4	.	TRBJ2-5	TRBD1	CASSWDRGIPQETQYF	TGTGCCAGCAGCTGGGACAGGGGAATTCCGCAAGAGACCCAGTACTTC
TRBV18	.	TRBJ2-2	.	CASSFQGSTGELFF	TGTGCCAGCTCATTTCAGGGAAGCACCGGGGAGCTGTTTTTT
TRBV7-3	.	TRBJ2-3	TRBD2	CASSYLGGRTDTQYF	TGTGCCAGCAGCTACCTGGGAGGGCGCACAGATACGCAGTATTTT
TRBV10-3	.	TRBJ1-1	.	CAARGEINTEAFF	TGTGCCGCGAGAGGGGAAATCAACACTGAAGCTTTCTTT
TRBV27	.	TRBJ2-7	.	CASSLGESSYEQYF	TGTGCCAGCAGTTTGGGGGAAAGCTCCTACGAGCAGTACTTC
TRBV5-6	.	TRBJ2-5	.	CASSSQNEGQETQYF	TGTGCCAGCAGCTCGCAAAATGAGGGTCAAGAGACCCAGTACTTC
TRBV10-3	few	TRBJ2-7	.	CAIRQGDEQYF	TGTGCCATCAGACAGGGAGACGAGCAGTACTTC
TRBV11-1	once	TRBJ1-1	TRBD1	CASRRQGAPEAFF	TGTGCCAGCAGAAGACAGGGGGCGCCTGAAGCTTTCTTT
TRBV4-2	.	TRBJ1-4	.	CASSQGSGRGDEKLFF	TGTGCCAGCAGCCAAGGGTCAGGGCGGGGAGATGAAAAACTGTTTTTT
TRBV5-1	.	TRBJ1-1	TRBD1	CASAGQGVNTEAFF	TGCGCCAGCGCCGGACAGGGGGTGAACACTGAAGCTTTCTTT
TRBV5-1	.	TRBJ1-5	.	CASSSNPDQPQHF	TGCGCCAGCAGCTCCAATCCTGATCAGCCCCAGCATTTT
TRBV5-1	.	TRBJ2-6	.	CASSLAGGLGGANVLTF	TGCGCCAGCAGCTTGGCCGGGGGGCTGGGTGGGGCCAACGTCCTGACTTTC
TRBV13	.	TRBJ2-1	.	CASSFLTSNEQFF	TGTGCCAGCAGCTTCCTGACCTCCAATGAGCAGTTCTTC
TRBV28	.	TRBJ1-2	.	CASSGLGQLSNYGYTF	TGTGCCAGCAGTGGCCTGGGACAATTATCTAACTATGGCTACACCTTC
TRBV10-1	once	TRBJ1-1	TRBD1	CASSGTGVTEAFF	TGCGCCAGCAGTGGGACAGGGGTTACTGAAGCTTTCTTT
TRBV19	.	TRBJ1-2	.	CASSIFWGGDGYTF	TGTGCCAGTAGTATCTTCTGGGGAGGCGATGGCTACACCTTC
TRBV2	.	TRBJ2-3	.	CASSEALLTATDTQYF	TGTGCCAGCAGTGAAGCCCTACTGACGGCTACAGATACGCAGTATTTT
TRBV7-9	few	TRBJ2-7	.	CASSLAKSSDSYEQYF	TGTGCCAGCAGCTTAGCAAAGTCTAGCGATTCCTACGAGCAGTACTTC
TRBV7-9	few	TRBJ1-1	.	CASSPDRLNTEAFF	TGTGCCAGCAGCCCGGACAGACTGAACACTGAAGCTTTCTTT
TRBV7-9	once	TRBJ1-2	TRBD1	CARQRTGGGYTF	TGTGCCCGCCAGAGGACAGGAGGGGGCTACACCTTC
TRBV14	.	TRBJ2-7	.	CASSQGYSYEQYF	TGTGCCAGCAGCCAAGGATATTCCTACGAGCAGTACTTT
TRBV4-1	.	TRBJ2-1	TRBD1	CASNNLGTGNGNEQFF	TGCGCCAGCAATAACCTCGGGACAGGGAATGGGAATGAGCAGTTCTTC
TRBV9	.	TRBJ2-3	TRBD2	CASSHALAGGTDTQYF	TGTGCCAGCAGCCATGCCCTAGCGGGAGGCACAGATACGCAGTATTTT
TRBV6-1	.	TRBJ1-1	.	CASASPGPSEAFF	TGTGCCAGCGCTAGCCCGGGACCCTCTGAAGCTTTCTTT
TRBV11-2	few	TRBJ2-3	TRBD2	CASSLIAGGRDTQYF	TGTGCCAGCAGCCTCATAGCGGGGGGGCGGGATACGCAGTATTTT
TRBV18	few	TRBJ2-3	.	CASSPRTDVRDTQYF	TGTGCCAGCTCACCGAGGACGGACGTCCGGGATACGCAGTATTTT